A single sample is the source of the 8 T cell receptor beta chains below, sequenced in a study of control samples from healthy donors and cancer patients. Measured with immunoSEQ multiplex PCR; TCRdb has only the in-frame clones, and not every one. The data show 100,000 to 150,000 clones, roughly 92% seen once. The sequenced sample was blood. These receptors came from a man aged 18 to 30 in good health.

This sequence joins TRBV2 and TRBJ1-1; D call uncertain. Trimming took 1 base from V and 0 from J, leaving 9 bases between them. This CDR3 has 15 amino acids. Germline CDR1 and CDR2: SNHLY and FYNNEI. In nucleotides, the CDR3 is TGTGCCAGCAGTGAAGTCGGGTACATGAACACTGAAGCTTTCTTT. Residues: CASSEVGYMNTEAFF.

The V gene is TRBV6-5, the J gene TRBJ2-7; 8 positions match TRBD1. Per the germline V gene, CDR1 is MNHEY and CDR2 is SVGAGI. The CDR3 consists of 15 residues. V dropped 5 bases and J dropped 6; count of bases not matched to a gene: 12. The CDR3 coding sequence is TGTGCCAGCAGTAGGTCCGGGACAGGTGTAGTCGAGCAGTACTTC. Its protein product is CASSRSGTGVVEQYF.

CDR3 protein: CASSLTGGEKLFF. The CDR3 DNA reads TGTGCCAGCAGCCTCACAGGGGGTGAAAAACTGTTTTTT. This chain links TRBV5-4 with TRBJ1-4, with 8 bases lining up with TRBD1. CDR3 length equals 13 residues. Losses at the gene ends were 4 bases for V and 7 bases for J; bases not matched to a gene: 3. Germline V gene lookup returns CDR1 SGHNT and CDR2 YYREEE (reference sequence).

This chain connects TRBV27 to TRBJ2-2; TRBD2 matches at 16 bases. The CDR3 sequence is 17 residues long. Losses at the gene ends were 4 bases for V and 4 bases for J; bases not matched to a gene: 3. CDR1 is MNHEY and CDR2 is SMNVEV in the germline V gene (reference sequence). The chain's CDR3 is CASSSGLAGGITGELFF. The DNA of the CDR3 is TGTGCCAGCAGTTCGGGACTAGCGGGGGGGATCACCGGGGAGCTGTTTTTT.

The rearrangement uses TRBV7-7 and TRBJ2-3; no definite D call. Germline V CDR1 and CDR2: SSHAT, FNYEAQ (reference sequence). The germline V and J ends were trimmed by 2 bases and 6 bases, with 9 bases remaining between them. There are 13 residues in the CDR3. The DNA for the CDR3 is TGTGCCAGCAGCTTATCGGTTGGGGATACGCAGTATTTT. Protein: CASSLSVGDTQYF.

The chain carries TRBV2 and TRBJ2-4; 8 positions match TRBD2. This CDR3 has 14 residues. CDR1 is SNHLY, CDR2 FYNNEI, per germline. With V trimmed by 2 bases and J by 9 bases, 6 bases remained unmatched. CDR3 sequence (DNA): TGTGCCAGCAGTGAATACGGGGGGGCCAGCATTCAGTACTTC. Amino acids: CASSEYGGASIQYF.

CDR3 in amino acids: CASSLGLAGIYEQYF. In nucleotides, the CDR3 is TGCGCCAGCAGCTTAGGACTAGCGGGTATCTACGAGCAGTACTTC. The chain carries TRBV5-1 and TRBJ2-7; 11 positions agree with TRBD2. Germline V gene lookup returns CDR1 SGHRS and CDR2 YFSETQ. V gave up 2 bases and J gave up 3 bases; unmatched junction bases: 4. The CDR3 runs 15 residues.

CDR3 loop: CASSLDLRAPYEQYF. The CDR3 region has the DNA TGCGCCAGCAGCTTGGATCTGAGGGCCCCCTACGAGCAGTACTTC. The chain uses TRBV5-1 and TRBJ2-7; D possibly corresponds to TRBD2 (5 bases). The germline V and J ends were trimmed by 0 bases and 2 bases, with 12 bases remaining between them. The CDR3 length is 15 residues. CDR1 SGHRS and CDR2 YFSETQ come from the germline V gene.